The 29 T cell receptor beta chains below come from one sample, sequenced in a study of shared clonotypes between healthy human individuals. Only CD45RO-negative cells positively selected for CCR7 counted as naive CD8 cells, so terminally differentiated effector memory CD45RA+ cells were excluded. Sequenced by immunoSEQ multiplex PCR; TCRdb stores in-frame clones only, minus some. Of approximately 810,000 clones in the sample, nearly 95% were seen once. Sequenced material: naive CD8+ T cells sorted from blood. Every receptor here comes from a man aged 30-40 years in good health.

The CDR3 DNA is TGCGCCAGCAGCCTTGGGAACACTGAAGCTTTCTTT. This codes for CASSLGNTEAFF. The rearrangement uses TRBV4-1 and TRBJ1-1; no reliable D call. With 4 bases removed from V and 1 base from J, the gap between germline ends came to 4 bases. The CDR3 consists of 12 residues. From germline, CDR1 is MGHRA and CDR2 YSYEKL.

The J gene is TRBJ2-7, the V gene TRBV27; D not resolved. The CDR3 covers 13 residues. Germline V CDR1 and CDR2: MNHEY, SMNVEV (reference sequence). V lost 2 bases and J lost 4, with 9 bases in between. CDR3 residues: CASSLGPDYEQYF. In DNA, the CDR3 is TGTGCCAGCAGTTTAGGACCGGATTACGAGCAGTACTTC.

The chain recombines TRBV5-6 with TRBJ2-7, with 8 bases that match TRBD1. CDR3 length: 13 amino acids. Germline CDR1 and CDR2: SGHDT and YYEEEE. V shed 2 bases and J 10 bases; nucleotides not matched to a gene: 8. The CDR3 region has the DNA TGTGCCAGCAGCTTTGGGACAGGCGCCGAACAGTACTTC. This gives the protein CASSFGTGAEQYF.

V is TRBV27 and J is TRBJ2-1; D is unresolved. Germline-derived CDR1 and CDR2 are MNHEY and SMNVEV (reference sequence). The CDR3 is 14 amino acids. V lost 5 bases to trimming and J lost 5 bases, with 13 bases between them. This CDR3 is CASSHRVAHNEQFF. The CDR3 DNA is TGTGCCAGCAGTCACAGAGTAGCCCACAATGAGCAGTTCTTC.

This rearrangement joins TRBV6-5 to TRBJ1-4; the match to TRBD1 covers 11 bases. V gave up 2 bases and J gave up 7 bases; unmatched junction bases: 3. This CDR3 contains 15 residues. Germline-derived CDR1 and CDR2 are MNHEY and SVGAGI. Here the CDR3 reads CASSYRDRGSEKLFF. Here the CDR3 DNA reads TGTGCCAGCAGTTACAGGGACAGGGGGAGTGAAAAACTGTTTTTT.

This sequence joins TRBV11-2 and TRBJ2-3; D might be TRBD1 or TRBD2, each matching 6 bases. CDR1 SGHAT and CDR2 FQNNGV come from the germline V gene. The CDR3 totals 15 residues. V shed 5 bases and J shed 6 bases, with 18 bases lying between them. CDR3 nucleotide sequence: TGTGCCAGCAGCGCCGGTGGGGGGCCGGGGGATACGCAGTATTTT. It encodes CASSAGGGPGDTQYF.

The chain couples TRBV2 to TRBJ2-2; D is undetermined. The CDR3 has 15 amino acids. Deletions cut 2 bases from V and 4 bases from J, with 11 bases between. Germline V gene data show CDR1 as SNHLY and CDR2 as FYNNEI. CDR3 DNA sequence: TGTGCCAGCAGTGAAACGGCGGTCTCCACCGGGGAGCTGTTTTTT. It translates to CASSETAVSTGELFF.

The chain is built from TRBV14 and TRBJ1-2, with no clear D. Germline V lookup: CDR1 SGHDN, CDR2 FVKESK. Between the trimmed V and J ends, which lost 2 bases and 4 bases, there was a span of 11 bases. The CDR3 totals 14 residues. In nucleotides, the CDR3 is TGTGCCAGCAGCCAAACCAGAGCCTTCTATGGCTACACCTTC. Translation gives CASSQTRAFYGYTF.

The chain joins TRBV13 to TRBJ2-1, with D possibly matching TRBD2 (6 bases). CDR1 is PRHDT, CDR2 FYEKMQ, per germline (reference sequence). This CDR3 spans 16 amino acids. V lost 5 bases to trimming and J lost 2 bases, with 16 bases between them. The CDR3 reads CASSPPGDLAYNEQFF. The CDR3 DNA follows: TGTGCCAGCAGCCCACCCGGGGACTTGGCCTACAATGAGCAGTTCTTC. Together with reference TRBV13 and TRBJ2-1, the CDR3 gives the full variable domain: AAGVIQSPRHLIKEKRETATLKCYPIPRHDTVYWYQQGPGQDPQFLISFYEKMQSDKGSIPDRFSAQQFSDYHSELNMSSLELGDSALYFCASSPPGDLAYNEQFFGPGTRLTVL.

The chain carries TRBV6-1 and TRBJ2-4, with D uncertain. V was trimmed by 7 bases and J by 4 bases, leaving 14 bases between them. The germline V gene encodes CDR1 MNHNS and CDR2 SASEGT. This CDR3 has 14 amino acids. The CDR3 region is CASNERPVKNIQYF. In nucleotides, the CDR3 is TGTGCCAGCAACGAAAGGCCGGTTAAAAACATTCAGTACTTC.

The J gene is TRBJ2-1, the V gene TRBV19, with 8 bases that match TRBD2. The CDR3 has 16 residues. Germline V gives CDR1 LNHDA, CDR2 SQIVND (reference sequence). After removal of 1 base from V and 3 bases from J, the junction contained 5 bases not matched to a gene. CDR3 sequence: CASSIASGTSYNEQFF. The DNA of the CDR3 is TGTGCCAGTAGTATAGCATCAGGGACTAGCTACAATGAGCAGTTCTTC. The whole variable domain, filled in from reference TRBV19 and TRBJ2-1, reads DGGITQSPKYLFRKEGQNVTLSCEQNLNHDAMYWYRQDPGQGLRLIYYSQIVNDFQKGDIAEGYSVSREKKESFPLTVTSAQKNPTAFYLCASSIASGTSYNEQFFGPGTRLTVL.

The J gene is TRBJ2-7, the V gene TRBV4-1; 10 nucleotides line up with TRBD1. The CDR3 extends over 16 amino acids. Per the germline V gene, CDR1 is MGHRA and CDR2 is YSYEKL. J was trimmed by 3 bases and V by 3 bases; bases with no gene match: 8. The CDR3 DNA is TGCGCCAGCAGCCACGATAAGACAGGGGGCTACTACGAGCAGTACTTC. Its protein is CASSHDKTGGYYEQYF.

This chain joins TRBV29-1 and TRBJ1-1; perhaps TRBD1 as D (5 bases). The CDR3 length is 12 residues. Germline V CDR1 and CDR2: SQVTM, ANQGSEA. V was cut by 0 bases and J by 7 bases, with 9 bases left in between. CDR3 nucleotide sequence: TGCAGCGTTGAAGATCTAGACAGTGAAGCTTTCTTT. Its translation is CSVEDLDSEAFF.

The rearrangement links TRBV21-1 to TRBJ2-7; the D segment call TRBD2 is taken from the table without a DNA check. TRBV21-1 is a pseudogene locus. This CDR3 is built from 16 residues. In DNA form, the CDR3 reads TGTGCCCGCCACAACCTACTAGCGCAGGGGCCCTACGAGCAGTACTTC. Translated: CARHNLLAQGPYEQYF.

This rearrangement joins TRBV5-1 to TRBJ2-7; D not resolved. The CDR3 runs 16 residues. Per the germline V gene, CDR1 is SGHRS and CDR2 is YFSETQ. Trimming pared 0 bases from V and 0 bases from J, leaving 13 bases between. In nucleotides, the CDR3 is TGCGCCAGCAGCTTGGCTCCCGGCCATTCCTCCTACGAGCAGTACTTC. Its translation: CASSLAPGHSSYEQYF.

CDR3 sequence (DNA): TGTGCCAGCAGCGGGACTACCTCCTACAATGAGCAGTTCTTC. Amino acid sequence: CASSGTTSYNEQFF. V usage is TRBV9 and J usage is TRBJ2-1; TRBD2 is a possible D gene (6 bases). CDR1 and CDR2 (germline): SGDLS, YYNGEE. CDR3 length equals 14 residues. V lost 3 bases and J 0 bases, leaving 7 bases between the germline ends.

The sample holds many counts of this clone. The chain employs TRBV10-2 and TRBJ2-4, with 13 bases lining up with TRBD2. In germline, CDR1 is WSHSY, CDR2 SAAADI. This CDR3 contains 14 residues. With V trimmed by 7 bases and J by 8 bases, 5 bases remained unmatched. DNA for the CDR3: TGCGCCAGCATGGGACTAGCGGGAAGTGACATTCAGTACTTC. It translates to CASMGLAGSDIQYF.

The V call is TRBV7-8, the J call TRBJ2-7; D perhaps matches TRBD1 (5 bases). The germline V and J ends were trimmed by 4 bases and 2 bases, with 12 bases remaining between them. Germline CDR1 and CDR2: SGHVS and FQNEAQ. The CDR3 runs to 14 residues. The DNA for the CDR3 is TGTGCCAGCAGCTCAACACAGGTACCCTACGAGCAGTACTTC. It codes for CASSSTQVPYEQYF.

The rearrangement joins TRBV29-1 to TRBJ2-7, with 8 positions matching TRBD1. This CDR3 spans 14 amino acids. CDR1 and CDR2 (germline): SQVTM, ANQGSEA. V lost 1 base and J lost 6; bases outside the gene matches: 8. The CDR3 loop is CSVEVEDRVSEQYF. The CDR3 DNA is TGCAGCGTTGAAGTAGAGGACAGGGTAAGCGAGCAGTACTTC.

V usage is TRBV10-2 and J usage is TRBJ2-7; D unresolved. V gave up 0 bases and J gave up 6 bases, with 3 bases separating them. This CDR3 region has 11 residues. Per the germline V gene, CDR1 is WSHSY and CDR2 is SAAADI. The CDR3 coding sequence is TGCGCCAGCAGTGAGTCAGGCGAGCAGTACTTC. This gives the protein CASSESGEQYF.

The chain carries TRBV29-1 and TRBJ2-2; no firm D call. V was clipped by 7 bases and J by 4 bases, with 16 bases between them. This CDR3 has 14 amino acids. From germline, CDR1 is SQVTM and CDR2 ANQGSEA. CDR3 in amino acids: CSAGLDPFTGELFF. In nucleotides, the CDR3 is TGCAGCGCTGGGCTGGACCCTTTCACCGGGGAGCTGTTTTTT.

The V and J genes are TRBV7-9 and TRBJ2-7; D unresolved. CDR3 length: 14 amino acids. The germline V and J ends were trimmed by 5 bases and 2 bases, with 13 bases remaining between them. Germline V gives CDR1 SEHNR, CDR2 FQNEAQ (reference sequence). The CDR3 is CASSGEQNAYEQYF. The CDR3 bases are TGTGCCAGCAGCGGCGAGCAAAATGCCTACGAGCAGTACTTC.

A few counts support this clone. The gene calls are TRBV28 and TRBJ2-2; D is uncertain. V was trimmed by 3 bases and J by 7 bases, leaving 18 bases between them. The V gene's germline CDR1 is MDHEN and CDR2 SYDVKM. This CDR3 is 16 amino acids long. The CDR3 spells CASSFLATDHGGELFF. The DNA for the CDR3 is TGTGCCAGCAGTTTCCTCGCCACGGATCACGGCGGGGAGCTGTTTTTT.

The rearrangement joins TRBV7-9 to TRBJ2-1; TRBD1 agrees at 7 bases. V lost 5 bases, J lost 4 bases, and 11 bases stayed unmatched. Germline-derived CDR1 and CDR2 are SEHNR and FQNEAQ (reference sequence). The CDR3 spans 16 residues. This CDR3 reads CASSPKTGYMYNEQFF. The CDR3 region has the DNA TGTGCCAGCAGCCCGAAGACAGGGTATATGTACAATGAGCAGTTCTTC.

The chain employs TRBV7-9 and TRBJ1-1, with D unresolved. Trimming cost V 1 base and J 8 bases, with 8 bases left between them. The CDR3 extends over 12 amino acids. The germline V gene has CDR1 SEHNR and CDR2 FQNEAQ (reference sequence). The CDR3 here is CASSLGKPEAFF. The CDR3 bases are TGTGCCAGCAGCTTAGGTAAACCGGAAGCTTTCTTT.

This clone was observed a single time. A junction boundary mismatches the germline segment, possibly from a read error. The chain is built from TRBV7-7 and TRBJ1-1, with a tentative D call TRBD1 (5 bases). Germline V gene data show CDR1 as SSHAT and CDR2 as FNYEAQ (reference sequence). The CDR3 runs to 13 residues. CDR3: CASSPLVAGEAFF. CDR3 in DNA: TGTGCTAGCAGCCCCCTCGTGGCAGGGGAAGCTTTCTTT.

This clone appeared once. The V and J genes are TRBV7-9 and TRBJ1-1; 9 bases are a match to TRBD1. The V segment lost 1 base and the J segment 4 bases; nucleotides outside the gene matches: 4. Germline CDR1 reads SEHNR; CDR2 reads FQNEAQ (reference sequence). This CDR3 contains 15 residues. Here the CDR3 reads CASSLETGGGTEAFF. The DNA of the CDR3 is TGTGCCAGCAGCTTAGAGACAGGGGGAGGCACTGAAGCTTTCTTT. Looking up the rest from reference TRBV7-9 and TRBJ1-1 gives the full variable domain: DTGVSQNPRHKITKRGQNVTFRCDPISEHNRLYWYRQTLGQGPEFLTYFQNEAQLEKSRLLSDRFSAERPKGSFSTLEIQRTEQGDSAMYLCASSLETGGGTEAFFGQGTRLTVV.

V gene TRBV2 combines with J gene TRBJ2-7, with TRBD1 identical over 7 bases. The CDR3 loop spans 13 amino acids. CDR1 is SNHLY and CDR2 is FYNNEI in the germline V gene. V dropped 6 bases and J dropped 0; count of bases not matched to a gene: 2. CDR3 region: CASSGQDSYEQYF. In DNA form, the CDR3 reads TGTGCCAGCAGCGGACAGGACTCCTACGAGCAGTACTTC.

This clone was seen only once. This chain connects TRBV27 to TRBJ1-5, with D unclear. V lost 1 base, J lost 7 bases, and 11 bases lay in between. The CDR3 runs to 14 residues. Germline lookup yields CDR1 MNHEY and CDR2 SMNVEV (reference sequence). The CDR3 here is CASSLYGRSQPQHF. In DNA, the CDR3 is TGTGCCAGCAGTTTATATGGCAGGAGCCAGCCCCAGCATTTT.